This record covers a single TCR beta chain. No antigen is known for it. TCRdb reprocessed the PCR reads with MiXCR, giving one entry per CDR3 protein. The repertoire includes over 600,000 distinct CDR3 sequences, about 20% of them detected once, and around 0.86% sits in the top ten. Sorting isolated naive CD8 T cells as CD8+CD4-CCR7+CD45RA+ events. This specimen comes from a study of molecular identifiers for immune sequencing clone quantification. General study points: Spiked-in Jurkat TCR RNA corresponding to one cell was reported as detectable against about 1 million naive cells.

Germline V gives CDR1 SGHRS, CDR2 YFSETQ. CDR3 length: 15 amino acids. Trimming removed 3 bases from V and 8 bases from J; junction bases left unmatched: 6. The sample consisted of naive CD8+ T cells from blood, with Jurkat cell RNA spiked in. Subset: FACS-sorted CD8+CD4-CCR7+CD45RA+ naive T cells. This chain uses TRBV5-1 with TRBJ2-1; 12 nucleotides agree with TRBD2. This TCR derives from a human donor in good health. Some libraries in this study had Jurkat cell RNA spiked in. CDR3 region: CASSSGLAGYDEQFF. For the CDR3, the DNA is TGCGCCAGCAGCTCAGGACTAGCGGGGTACGATGAGCAGTTCTTC.